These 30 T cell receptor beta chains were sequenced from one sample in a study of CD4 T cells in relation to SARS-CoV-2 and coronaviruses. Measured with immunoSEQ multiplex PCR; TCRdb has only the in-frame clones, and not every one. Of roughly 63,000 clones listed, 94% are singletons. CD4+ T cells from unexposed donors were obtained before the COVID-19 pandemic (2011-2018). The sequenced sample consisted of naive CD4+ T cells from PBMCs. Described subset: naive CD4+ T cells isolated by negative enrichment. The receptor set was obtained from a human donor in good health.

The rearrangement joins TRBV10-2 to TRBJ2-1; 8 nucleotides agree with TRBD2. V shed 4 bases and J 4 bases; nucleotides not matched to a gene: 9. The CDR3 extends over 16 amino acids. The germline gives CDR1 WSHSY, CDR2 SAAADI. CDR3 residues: CASSVFTGGAYNEQFF. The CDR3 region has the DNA TGCGCCAGCAGTGTGTTTACGGGAGGGGCATACAATGAGCAGTTCTTC.

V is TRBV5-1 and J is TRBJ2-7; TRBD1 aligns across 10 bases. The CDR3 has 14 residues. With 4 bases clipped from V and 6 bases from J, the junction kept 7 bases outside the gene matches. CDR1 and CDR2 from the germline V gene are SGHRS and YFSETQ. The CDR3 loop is CASSPEGTGVEQYF. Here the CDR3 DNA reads TGCGCCAGCAGCCCGGAAGGGACAGGGGTCGAGCAGTACTTC.

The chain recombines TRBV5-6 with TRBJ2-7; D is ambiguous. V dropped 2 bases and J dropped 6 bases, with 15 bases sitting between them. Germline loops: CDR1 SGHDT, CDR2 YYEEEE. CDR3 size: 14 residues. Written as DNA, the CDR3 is TGTGCCAGCAGCTTCATGGACCTACTGCGCGAGCAGTACTTC. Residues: CASSFMDLLREQYF. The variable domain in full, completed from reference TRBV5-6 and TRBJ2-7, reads DAGVTQSPTHLIKTRGQQVTLRCSPKSGHDTVSWYQQALGQGPQFIFQYYEEEERQRGNFPDRFSGHQFPNYSSELNVNALLLGDSALYLCASSFMDLLREQYFGPGTRLTVT.

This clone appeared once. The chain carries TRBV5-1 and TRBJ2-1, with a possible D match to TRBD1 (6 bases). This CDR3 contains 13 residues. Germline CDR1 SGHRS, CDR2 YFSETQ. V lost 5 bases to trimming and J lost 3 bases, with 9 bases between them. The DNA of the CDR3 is TGCGCCAGCAGTTTACAGGGCTACAATGAGCAGTTCTTC. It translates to CASSLQGYNEQFF.

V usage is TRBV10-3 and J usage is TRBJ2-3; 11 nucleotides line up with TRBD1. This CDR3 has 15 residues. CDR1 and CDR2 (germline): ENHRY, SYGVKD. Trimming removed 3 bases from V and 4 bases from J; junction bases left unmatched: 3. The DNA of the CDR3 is TGTGCCATCAGTGATAGGGACAGGGGGTCAGATACGCAGTATTTT. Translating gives CAISDRDRGSDTQYF.

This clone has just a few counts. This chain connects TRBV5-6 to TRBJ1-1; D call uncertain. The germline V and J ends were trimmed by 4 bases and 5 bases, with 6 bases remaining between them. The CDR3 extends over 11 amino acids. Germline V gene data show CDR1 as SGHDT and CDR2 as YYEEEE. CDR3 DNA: TGTGCCAGCAGCAGGGAGACTGAAGCTTTCTTT. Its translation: CASSRETEAFF.

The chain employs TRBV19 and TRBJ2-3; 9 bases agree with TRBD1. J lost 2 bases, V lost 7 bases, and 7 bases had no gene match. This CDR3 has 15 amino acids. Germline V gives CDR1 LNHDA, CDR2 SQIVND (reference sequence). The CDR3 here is CASNPRDRDTDTQYF. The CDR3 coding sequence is TGTGCCAGTAACCCCCGGGACAGGGACACAGATACGCAGTATTTT.

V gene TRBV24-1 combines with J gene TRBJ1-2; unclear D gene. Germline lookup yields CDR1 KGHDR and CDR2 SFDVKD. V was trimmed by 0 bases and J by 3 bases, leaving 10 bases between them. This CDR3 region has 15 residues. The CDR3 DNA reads TGTGCCACCAGTGATTTGCATGGGGAATACTATGGCTACACCTTC. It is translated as CATSDLHGEYYGYTF.

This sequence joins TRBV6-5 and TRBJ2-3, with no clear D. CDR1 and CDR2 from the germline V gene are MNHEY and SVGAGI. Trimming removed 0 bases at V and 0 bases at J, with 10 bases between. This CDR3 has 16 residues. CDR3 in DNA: TGTGCCAGCAGTTACTCGTGGAGAACTAGCACAGATACGCAGTATTTT. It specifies CASSYSWRTSTDTQYF.

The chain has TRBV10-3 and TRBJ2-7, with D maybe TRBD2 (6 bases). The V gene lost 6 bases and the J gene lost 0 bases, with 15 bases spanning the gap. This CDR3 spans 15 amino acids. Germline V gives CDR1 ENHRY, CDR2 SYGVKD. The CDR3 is CAIRAAGSGSYEQYF. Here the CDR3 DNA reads TGTGCCATCAGAGCCGCGGGTAGCGGCTCCTACGAGCAGTACTTC.

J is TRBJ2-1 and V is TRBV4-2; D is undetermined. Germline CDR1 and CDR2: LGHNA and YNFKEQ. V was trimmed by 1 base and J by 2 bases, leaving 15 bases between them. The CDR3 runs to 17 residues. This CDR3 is CASSQGPLSVAYNEQFF. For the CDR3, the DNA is TGTGCCAGCAGCCAAGGTCCGCTGAGCGTGGCCTACAATGAGCAGTTCTTC.

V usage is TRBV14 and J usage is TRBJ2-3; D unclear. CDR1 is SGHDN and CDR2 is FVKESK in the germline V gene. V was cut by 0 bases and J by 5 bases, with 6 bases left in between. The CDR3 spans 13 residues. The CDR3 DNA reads TGTGCCAGCAGCCAAGATATTGGAGATACGCAGTATTTT. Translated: CASSQDIGDTQYF.

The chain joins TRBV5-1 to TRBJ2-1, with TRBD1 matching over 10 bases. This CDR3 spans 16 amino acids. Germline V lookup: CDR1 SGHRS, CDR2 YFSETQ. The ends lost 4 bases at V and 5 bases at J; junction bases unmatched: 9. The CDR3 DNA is TGCGCCAGCAGCGCCCCCGGGACAGGGGCCCACAATGAGCAGTTCTTC. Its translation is CASSAPGTGAHNEQFF. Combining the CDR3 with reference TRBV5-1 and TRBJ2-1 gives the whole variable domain KAGVTQTPRYLIKTRGQQVTLSCSPISGHRSVSWYQQTPGQGLQFLFEYFSETQRNKGNFPGRFSGRQFSNSRSEMNVSTLELGDSALYLCASSAPGTGAHNEQFFGPGTRLTVL.

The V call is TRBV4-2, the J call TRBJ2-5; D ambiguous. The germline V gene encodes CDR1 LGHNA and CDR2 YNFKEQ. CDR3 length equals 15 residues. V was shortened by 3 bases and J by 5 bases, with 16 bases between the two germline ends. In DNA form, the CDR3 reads TGTGCCAGCAGCCAGAGGCTCACGGGTCCGGAGACCCAGTACTTC. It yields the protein CASSQRLTGPETQYF.

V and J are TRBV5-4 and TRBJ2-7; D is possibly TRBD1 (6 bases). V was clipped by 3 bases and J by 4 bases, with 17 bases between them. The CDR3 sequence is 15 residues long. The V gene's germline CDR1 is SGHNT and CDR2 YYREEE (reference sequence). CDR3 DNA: TGTGCCAGCAGCTCCCGGGACAACCACAGATACGAGCAGTACTTC. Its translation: CASSSRDNHRYEQYF.

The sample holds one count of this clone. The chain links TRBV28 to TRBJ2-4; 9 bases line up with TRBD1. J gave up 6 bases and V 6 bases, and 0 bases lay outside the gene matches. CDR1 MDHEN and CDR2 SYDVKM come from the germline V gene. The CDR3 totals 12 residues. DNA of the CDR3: TGTGCCAGCAGGACAGGGGGAAACATTCAGTACTTC. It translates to CASRTGGNIQYF.

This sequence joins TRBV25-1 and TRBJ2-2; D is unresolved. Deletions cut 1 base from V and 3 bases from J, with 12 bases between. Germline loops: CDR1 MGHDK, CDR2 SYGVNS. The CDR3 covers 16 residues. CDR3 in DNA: TGTGCCAGCAGTGAATCTGGGCGGCAGTACACCGGGGAGCTGTTTTTT. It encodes CASSESGRQYTGELFF.

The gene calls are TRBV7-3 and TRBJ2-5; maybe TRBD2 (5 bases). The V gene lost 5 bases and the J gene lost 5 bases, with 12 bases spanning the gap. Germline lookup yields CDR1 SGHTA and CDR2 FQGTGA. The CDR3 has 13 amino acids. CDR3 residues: CASSRNRGETQYF. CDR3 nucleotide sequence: TGTGCCAGCAGCCGAAACAGAGGGGAGACCCAGTACTTC.

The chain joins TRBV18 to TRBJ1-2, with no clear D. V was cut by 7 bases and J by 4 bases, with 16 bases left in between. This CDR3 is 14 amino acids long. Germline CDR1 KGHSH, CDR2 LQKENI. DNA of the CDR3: TGTGCCAGCTTCGCTTTGGCGGGTATCTATGGCTACACCTTC. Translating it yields CASFALAGIYGYTF.

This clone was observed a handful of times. The CDR3 sequence is CATSDPAAGLFHF. The CDR3 bases are TGTGCCACCAGTGACCCCGCAGCAGGTCTCTTTCATTTT. The chain recombines TRBV24-1 with TRBJ1-5; no firm D call. The V end lost 4 bases, the J end lost 16 bases, and 19 bases lay between the germline ends. The CDR3 runs 13 residues. Germline-derived CDR1 and CDR2 are KGHDR and SFDVKD.

In nucleotides, the CDR3 is TGTGCCAGCAGCCAATGGGACAGGGTAAACTACGAGCAGTACTTC. Translation: CASSQWDRVNYEQYF. The chain couples TRBV3-1 (or the pseudogene TRBV3-2) to TRBJ2-7, with 9 positions matching TRBD1. The germline gives CDR1 LGHDT, CDR2 YNNKEL (reference sequence). V lost 2 bases, J lost 3 bases, and 5 bases stayed unmatched. The CDR3 is made up of 15 amino acids.

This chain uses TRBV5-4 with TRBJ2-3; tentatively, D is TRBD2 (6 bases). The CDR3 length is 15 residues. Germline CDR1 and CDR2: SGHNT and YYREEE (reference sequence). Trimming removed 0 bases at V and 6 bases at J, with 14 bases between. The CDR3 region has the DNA TGTGCCAGCAGCTTGGAGACTAGGTGGGGCGATACGCAGTATTTT. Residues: CASSLETRWGDTQYF.

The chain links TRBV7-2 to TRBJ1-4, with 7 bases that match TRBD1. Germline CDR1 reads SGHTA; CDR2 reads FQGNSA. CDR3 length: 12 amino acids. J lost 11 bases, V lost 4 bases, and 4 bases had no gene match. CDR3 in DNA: TGTGCCAGCAGCTACCCAGGGGGTAAACTGTTTTTT. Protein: CASSYPGGKLFF.

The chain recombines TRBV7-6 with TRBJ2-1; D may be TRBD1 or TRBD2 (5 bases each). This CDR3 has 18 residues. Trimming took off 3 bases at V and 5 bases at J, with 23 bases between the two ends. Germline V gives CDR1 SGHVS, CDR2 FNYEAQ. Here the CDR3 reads CASSLGYTVQRGDNEQFF. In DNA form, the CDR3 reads TGTGCCAGCAGCTTGGGATATACGGTCCAGAGGGGAGACAATGAGCAGTTCTTC.

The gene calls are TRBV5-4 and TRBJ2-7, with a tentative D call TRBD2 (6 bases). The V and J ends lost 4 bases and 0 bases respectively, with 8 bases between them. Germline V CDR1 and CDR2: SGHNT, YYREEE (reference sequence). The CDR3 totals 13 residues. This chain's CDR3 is CASSAGSSYEQYF. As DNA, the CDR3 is TGTGCCAGCAGCGCGGGGAGCTCCTACGAGCAGTACTTC.

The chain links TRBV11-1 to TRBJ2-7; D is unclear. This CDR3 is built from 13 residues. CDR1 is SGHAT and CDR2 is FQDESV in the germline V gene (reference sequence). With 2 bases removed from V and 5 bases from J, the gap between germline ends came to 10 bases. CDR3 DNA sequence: TGTGCCAGCAGCTTATCTCTTCCAGACGAGCAGTACTTC. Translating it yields CASSLSLPDEQYF.

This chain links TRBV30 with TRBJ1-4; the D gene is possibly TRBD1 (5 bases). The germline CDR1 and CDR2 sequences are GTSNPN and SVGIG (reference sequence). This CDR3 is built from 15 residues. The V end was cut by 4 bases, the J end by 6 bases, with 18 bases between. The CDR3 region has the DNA TGTGCCTGGACCCAGGGCTCCGGTCGCCATGAAAAACTGTTTTTT. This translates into CAWTQGSGRHEKLFF.

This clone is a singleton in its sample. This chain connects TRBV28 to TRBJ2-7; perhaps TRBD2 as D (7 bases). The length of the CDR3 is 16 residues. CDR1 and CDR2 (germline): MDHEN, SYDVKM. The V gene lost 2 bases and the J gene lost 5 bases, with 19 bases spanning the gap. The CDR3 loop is CASSLGTISGTHEQYF. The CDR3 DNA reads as TGTGCCAGCAGTTTAGGGACAATCAGCGGGACCCACGAGCAGTACTTC. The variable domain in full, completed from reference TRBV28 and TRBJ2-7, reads DVKVTQSSRYLVKRTGEKVFLECVQDMDHENMFWYRQDPGLGLRLIYFSYDVKMKEKGDIPEGYSVSREKKERFSLILESASTNQTSMYLCASSLGTISGTHEQYFGPGTRLTVT.

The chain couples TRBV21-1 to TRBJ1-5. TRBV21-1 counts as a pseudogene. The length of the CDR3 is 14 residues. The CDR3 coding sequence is TGTGCCAGCAGCAAGGTCATTAGCAATCAGCCCCAGCATTTT. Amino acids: CASSKVISNQPQHF.

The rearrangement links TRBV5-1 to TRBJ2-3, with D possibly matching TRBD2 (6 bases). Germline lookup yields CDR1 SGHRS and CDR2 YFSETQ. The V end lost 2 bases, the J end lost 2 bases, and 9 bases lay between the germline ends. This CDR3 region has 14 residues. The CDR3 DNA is TGCGCCAGCAGCTTAACGGGAGACACAGATACGCAGTATTTT. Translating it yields CASSLTGDTDTQYF.